What follows are 21 T cell receptor beta chains derived from one specimen sequenced in a study of blood T cell repertoires in COVID-19. Profiled with immunoSEQ multiplex PCR; TCRdb holds only in-frame clones, not every one. Of tens of thousands of clones listed, roughly 83% are singletons. The source material was peripheral blood. The receptors here all came from a human donor in a cohort sampled during active COVID-19.

The V gene is TRBV24-1, the J gene TRBJ1-5, with 11 bases lining up with TRBD1. Germline V lookup: CDR1 KGHDR, CDR2 SFDVKD. The CDR3 is 16 residues long. V lost 5 bases and J lost 6; bases outside the gene matches: 8. In DNA, the CDR3 is TGTGCCACCAGTGCCGCCGGACAGGGGGCGATTCAGCCCCAGCATTTT. As protein: CATSAAGQGAIQPQHF.

The chain is built from TRBV6-5 and TRBJ2-5; TRBD2 agrees at 8 bases. Germline CDR1 MNHEY, CDR2 SVGAGI. With V trimmed by 8 bases and J by 5 bases, 13 bases remained unmatched. The CDR3 totals 15 residues. CDR3 DNA: TGTGCCAGCCGCATGACGGGACTAGTTTCTGAGACCCAGTACTTC. Translation gives CASRMTGLVSETQYF.

The rearrangement uses TRBV10-1 and TRBJ2-5; TRBD2 agrees at 7 bases. The germline CDR1 and CDR2 sequences are WNHNN and SYGVQD (reference sequence). J lost 1 base, V lost 9 bases, and 5 bases had no gene match. The CDR3 spans 13 residues. The CDR3 here is CASAAGLQETQYF. CDR3 DNA sequence: TGCGCCAGTGCAGCGGGGCTCCAAGAGACCCAGTACTTC.

Comments on this clone: At one of its ends the junction is not consistent with the germline gene, which may arise from a read error. The chain employs TRBV7-2 and TRBJ2-7; TRBD1 is a possible D gene (6 bases). Germline V gene sequence: CDR1 SGHTA, CDR2 FQGNSA. The CDR3 consists of 14 residues. The CDR3: CASSSPPFERQVFF. CDR3 DNA: TGTGCCAGCAGCTCCCCCCCCTTCGAGAGACAGGTCTTCTTC. The variable domain in full, with the rest retrieved from reference TRBV7-2 and TRBJ2-7, is GAGVSQSPSNKVTEKGKDVELRCDPISGHTALYWYRQSLGQGLEFLIYFQGNSAPDKSGLPSDRFSAERTGGSVSTLTIQRTQQEDSAVYLCASSSPPFERQVFFGPGTRLTVT.

This clone is a singleton in its sample. The chain joins TRBV12-3 or TRBV12-4 to TRBJ2-7, with a tentative D call TRBD1 (5 bases). Trimming removed 6 bases from V and 3 bases from J, with 9 bases in between. This CDR3 comprises 12 residues. CDR3 loop: CASSPDSYEQYF. For the CDR3, the DNA is TGTGCCAGCAGCCCCGACAGCTACGAGCAGTACTTC.

The rearrangement uses TRBV5-1 and TRBJ2-3; 8 bases are shared with TRBD2. Germline trimming cut 5 bases from V and 3 bases from J; bases unmatched to any gene: 5. There are 14 residues in the CDR3. CDR1 and CDR2 (germline): SGHRS, YFSETQ. The CDR3 loop is CASRQLAETDTQYF. The CDR3 DNA follows: TGCGCCAGCAGACAACTAGCGGAAACAGATACGCAGTATTTT.

The chain uses TRBV6-5 and TRBJ1-5; a weak D match, TRBD1 (6 bases). With 5 bases removed from V and 2 bases from J, the gap between germline ends came to 10 bases. The CDR3 totals 14 residues. Germline assignment: CDR1 MNHEY and CDR2 SVGAGI. The CDR3 protein is CASSPRQGNQPQHF. The CDR3, as DNA: TGTGCCAGCAGTCCCCGACAGGGCAATCAGCCCCAGCATTTT.

The J gene is TRBJ1-1, the V gene TRBV28; TRBD1 matches 11 bases. CDR3 length: 14 amino acids. J gave up 1 base and V 10 bases, and 5 bases lay outside the gene matches. Germline V gene sequence: CDR1 MDHEN, CDR2 SYDVKM. This chain's CDR3 is CATRDRGSNTEAFF. DNA for the CDR3: TGTGCCACCAGGGACAGGGGGTCGAACACTGAAGCTTTCTTT. The variable domain in full, with the rest retrieved from reference TRBV28 and TRBJ1-1, is DVKVTQSSRYLVKRTGEKVFLECVQDMDHENMFWYRQDPGLGLRLIYFSYDVKMKEKGDIPEGYSVSREKKERFSLILESASTNQTSMYLCATRDRGSNTEAFFGQGTRLTVV.

The chain combines TRBV7-9 with TRBJ1-1, with D uncertain. The CDR3 is 13 residues long. Trimming took 5 bases from V and 0 from J, leaving 7 bases between them. The germline gives CDR1 SEHNR, CDR2 FQNEAQ (reference sequence). The CDR3 is CASSLPLNTEAFF. The CDR3 coding sequence is TGTGCCAGCAGCCTCCCCTTGAACACTGAAGCTTTCTTT.

This chain links TRBV24-1 with TRBJ1-1; TRBD1 matches at 10 bases. The CDR3 length is 15 residues. CDR1 is KGHDR, CDR2 SFDVKD, per germline. The trim removed 4 bases at V and 7 bases at J, leaving 8 bases unmatched. The CDR3 protein is CATSEGTGARGEAFF. The CDR3 nucleotides are TGTGCCACCAGTGAAGGGACAGGGGCTCGGGGTGAAGCTTTCTTT.

The V call is TRBV3-1 (or the pseudogene TRBV3-2), the J call TRBJ2-2, with 11 bases that match TRBD2. The CDR3 covers 16 residues. Germline CDR1 and CDR2: LGHDT and YNNKEL (reference sequence). The V and J ends lost 0 bases and 5 bases, in that order; junction bases with no gene match: 2. In DNA, the CDR3 is TGTGCCAGCAGCCAAGATCGACTAGCGGGGACCGGGGAGCTGTTTTTT. Its protein product is CASSQDRLAGTGELFF.

V usage is TRBV11-2 and J usage is TRBJ2-4, with D possibly being TRBD2 (6 bases). The CDR3 has 14 amino acids. Germline values: CDR1 SGHAT, CDR2 FQNNGV. V shed 1 base and J shed 6 bases, with 10 bases lying between them. CDR3 loop: CASSLAGVGNIQYF. DNA of the CDR3: TGTGCCAGCAGCTTAGCGGGAGTGGGAAACATTCAGTACTTC.

The chain has TRBV6-6 and TRBJ2-7; D is undetermined. The germline gives CDR1 MNHNY, CDR2 SVGAGI (reference sequence). The CDR3 is 13 residues long. V lost 4 bases and J 0 bases, leaving 7 bases between the germline ends. DNA for the CDR3: TGTGCCAGCAGTTTGCAGGACTCCTACGAGCAGTACTTC. Amino acid sequence: CASSLQDSYEQYF.

The sample holds a few counts of this clone. The chain has TRBV6-5 and TRBJ1-6; D gene ambiguous. V was clipped by 5 bases and J by 4 bases, with 12 bases between them. Per the germline V gene, CDR1 is MNHEY and CDR2 is SVGAGI. The CDR3 sequence is 15 residues long. The CDR3 DNA follows: TGTGCCAGCAGTCCGGACCGGGGATATAATTCACCCCTCCACTTT. It translates to CASSPDRGYNSPLHF.

With regard to this clone: Other DNA sequences in this sample translate to the same CDR3. V usage is TRBV5-4 and J usage is TRBJ2-5; weak D call: TRBD2 (5 bases). CDR3 length: 14 residues. V was clipped by 3 bases and J by 5 bases, with 14 bases between them. Germline lookup yields CDR1 SGHNT and CDR2 YYREEE (reference sequence). In DNA, the CDR3 is TGTGCCAGCAGCTCGGGCGGTGGCGGGGAGACCCAGTACTTC. This translates into CASSSGGGGETQYF.

The rearrangement links TRBV7-9 to TRBJ2-7, with TRBD2 matching 8 bases. Germline-derived CDR1 and CDR2 are SEHNR and FQNEAQ (reference sequence). With 2 bases clipped from V and 2 bases from J, the junction kept 5 bases outside the gene matches. CDR3 size: 15 residues. CDR3 amino acids: CASSLSGSSTYEQYF. Here the CDR3 DNA reads TGTGCCAGCAGCTTAAGCGGGAGTAGCACCTACGAGCAGTACTTC.

The chain has TRBV5-4 and TRBJ1-2; weak D call: TRBD1 (6 bases). CDR3 length equals 15 residues. Looked up from germline, CDR1 is SGHNT and CDR2 is YYREEE (reference sequence). Trimming left V 4 bases short and J 6 bases short, with 19 bases between. The DNA of the CDR3 is TGTGCCAGCAGCCGGGAACAGGGCGCGACCGATGGCTACACCTTC. It specifies CASSREQGATDGYTF.

J is TRBJ2-5 and V is TRBV4-1, with 9 bases matching TRBD2. Germline loops: CDR1 MGHRA, CDR2 YSYEKL. J gave up 3 bases and V 3 bases, and 11 bases lay outside the gene matches. The CDR3 contains 17 residues. The CDR3 DNA follows: TGCGCCAGCAGCCATCGCGGAAGCGGGAGGCGGGAAGAGACCCAGTACTTC. This codes for CASSHRGSGRREETQYF.

Concerning this clone: The identical CDR3 is also encoded by other nucleotide sequences in the sample. The rearrangement links TRBV14 to TRBJ1-2; D remains unclear. V gave up 1 base and J gave up 1 base, with 4 bases separating them. Germline CDR1 is SGHDN and CDR2 is FVKESK. This CDR3 spans 13 amino acids. Here the CDR3 reads CASSQAVNYGYTF. The CDR3 coding sequence is TGTGCCAGCAGCCAAGCGGTTAACTATGGCTACACCTTC. Supplemented by reference TRBV14 and TRBJ1-2, the full variable domain reads EAGVTQFPSHSVIEKGQTVTLRCDPISGHDNLYWYRRVMGKEIKFLLHFVKESKQDESGMPNNRFLAERTGGTYSTLKVQPAELEDSGVYFCASSQAVNYGYTFGSGTRLTVV.

This clone was seen many times. The rearrangement joins TRBV28 to TRBJ2-5, with 11 bases matching TRBD1. Trimming removed 0 bases from V and 5 bases from J; junction bases left unmatched: 11. In germline, CDR1 is MDHEN, CDR2 SYDVKM. The CDR3 totals 18 residues. CDR3 in amino acids: CASSLWGTGGRRAETQYF. The CDR3 DNA is TGTGCCAGCAGTTTATGGGGGACAGGGGGTCGGAGGGCTGAGACCCAGTACTTC.

This clone was detected a few times. The V call is TRBV6-5, the J call TRBJ1-5; 8 bases fit TRBD1. Trimming cost V 0 bases and J 7 bases; bases outside gene matches: 5. This CDR3 comprises 15 residues. Germline CDR1 is MNHEY and CDR2 is SVGAGI. The CDR3 DNA sequence: TGTGCCAGCAGTTACTCTCAGGGGGCAGGACAGCCCCAGCATTTT. It translates to CASSYSQGAGQPQHF.